This TCR beta chain stems from a study of T-cell memory formation after mild COVID-19. Study-wide context: Across donors, TCR clusters were largely donor specific.

The germline CDR1 and CDR2 sequences are SGHVS and FQNEAQ. With 5 bases clipped from V and 3 bases from J, the junction kept 21 bases outside the gene matches. The CDR3 is made up of 20 amino acids. This clonotype was seen a handful of times. What it binds is unknown. MiXCR was run by TCRdb on the 5' RACE reads, yielding one entry per CDR3 protein. This repertoire shows some 320,000 distinct CDR3 sequences, 15% found once; its top ten account for more than 20%. Study results and caveats: A balance of CD4 and CD8 characterized clones contracting day 15 to 85, whereas later expanders leaned CD4+.

The chain links TRBV7-8 to TRBJ2-1; 8 bases fit TRBD2. The clonotype originates from a man in his late teens or twenties who had mild COVID-19 (a few samples of this study predate the infection). Cell type and time point are not known. The sample comprised PBMCs or a T cell subset sorted from them (not recorded which). The chain's CDR3 is CASSPSGRIAGLNFYNEQFF. In nucleotides, the CDR3 is TGTGCCAGCAGCCCGTCGGGTCGGATAGCGGGATTAAACTTCTACAATGAGCAGTTCTTC.